One and the same sample provided the 12 T cell receptor beta chains below, sequenced in a study of T cell repertoires in ileal Crohn's disease. Time point defined: neoterminal ileum biopsy at postoperative endoscopy, about 6 months after surgery. Repertoires were generated with immunoSEQ multiplex PCR, while TCRdb's copy carries only in-frame clones and drops some. The sample includes some 9,200 clones, around 79% of them seen just once. Sequenced sample: ileal tissue. These receptors were collected from an adult with Crohn's disease.

The chain has TRBV6-5 and TRBJ2-5; D may be TRBD2 (5 bases). V was cut by 7 bases and J by 4 bases, with 16 bases left in between. CDR1 is MNHEY and CDR2 is SVGAGI in the germline V gene. CDR3 length equals 14 residues. The CDR3: CASTSATGRETQYF. In DNA, the CDR3 is TGTGCCAGCACCTCCGCGACGGGGAGAGAGACCCAGTACTTC.

The rearrangement uses TRBV27 and TRBJ2-1, with D tentatively TRBD1 (5 bases). Trimming removed 3 bases from V and 7 bases from J, with 7 bases in between. Germline CDR1 reads MNHEY; CDR2 reads SMNVEV (reference sequence). This CDR3 is 12 amino acids long. CDR3 sequence: CASSFKGNEQFF. CDR3 bases: TGTGCCAGCAGTTTTAAGGGGAATGAGCAGTTCTTC.

The genes are TRBV11-3 and TRBJ1-2; TRBD1 is a possible D gene (6 bases). CDR3 length equals 13 residues. Germline CDR1 reads SGHNT; CDR2 reads YENEEA. Trimming shortened V by 5 bases and J by 1 base, and 8 bases separated the two germline ends. The CDR3 sequence: CASSRTVNYGYTF. DNA for the CDR3: TGTGCCAGCAGCCGGACAGTTAACTATGGCTACACCTTC.

J is TRBJ2-3 and V is TRBV7-6; D might be TRBD2 (7 bases). V shed 6 bases and J shed 3 bases, with 19 bases lying between them. The CDR3 is 16 amino acids. Germline CDR1 and CDR2: SGHVS and FNYEAQ. Written as DNA, the CDR3 is TGTGCCAGCAGTCGCGAGGGGGGGGCCGCAACAGATACGCAGTATTTT. Its protein product is CASSREGGAATDTQYF.

The V and J genes are TRBV5-1 and TRBJ1-4; 7 bases map to TRBD1. The V segment lost 4 bases and the J segment 4 bases; nucleotides outside the gene matches: 16. CDR1 is SGHRS, CDR2 YFSETQ, per germline. This CDR3 has 18 amino acids. The CDR3 reads CASSGEQGSVSRNEKLFF. The CDR3, as DNA: TGCGCCAGCAGCGGAGAACAGGGGTCCGTAAGCCGTAATGAAAAACTGTTTTTT.

The chain uses TRBV6-1 and TRBJ2-7, with 7 bases lining up with TRBD1. The CDR3 totals 13 residues. Germline values: CDR1 MNHNS, CDR2 SASEGT. V trimming: 5 bases; J trimming: 4 bases; junction bases outside the gene matches: 5. In DNA, the CDR3 is TGTGCCAGCAGTCCGGGACAGAGATACGAGCAGTACTTC. This encodes CASSPGQRYEQYF.

This sequence joins TRBV6-1 and TRBJ2-3; 13 positions match TRBD2. The CDR3 extends over 15 amino acids. Trimming at V came to 6 bases and at J to 4 bases, leaving 4 bases not matched to a gene. Per germline, CDR1 MNHNS and CDR2 SASEGT. CDR3: CASSGTSGNSDTQYF. For the CDR3, the DNA is TGTGCCAGCAGCGGGACTAGCGGGAATTCAGATACGCAGTATTTT.

V and J are TRBV7-2 and TRBJ2-3; no clear D gene. This CDR3 comprises 15 residues. Germline values: CDR1 SGHTA, CDR2 FQGNSA. The germline V and J ends were trimmed by 4 bases and 9 bases, with 20 bases remaining between them. Here the CDR3 DNA reads TGTGCCAGCAGCTCCGCCGACGTTCTAGTTTACACGCAGTATTTT. Its translation is CASSSADVLVYTQYF. The entire variable domain, with the rest obtained from reference TRBV7-2 and TRBJ2-3, is as follows: GAGVSQSPSNKVTEKGKDVELRCDPISGHTALYWYRQSLGQGLEFLIYFQGNSAPDKSGLPSDRFSAERTGGSVSTLTIQRTQQEDSAVYLCASSSADVLVYTQYFGPGTRLTVL.

This rearrangement joins TRBV4-3 to TRBJ2-3; 8 bases line up with TRBD2. CDR1 and CDR2 (germline): LGHNA, YSLEER. This CDR3 is 17 amino acids long. V lost 1 base and J lost 6; bases outside the gene matches: 12. The CDR3 DNA reads as TGCGCCAGCAGCCAAGGCCCATACTCGGGGGGGGCGGATACGCAGTATTTT. The encoded protein is CASSQGPYSGGADTQYF.

This chain links TRBV19 with TRBJ2-2; 7 bases map to TRBD2. The trim removed 2 bases at V and 5 bases at J, leaving 5 bases unmatched. The CDR3 runs to 15 residues. The germline CDR1 and CDR2 sequences are LNHDA and SQIVND (reference sequence). For the CDR3, the DNA is TGTGCCAGTAGTATACGCGGGGAGGGGACCGGGGAGCTGTTTTTT. It yields the protein CASSIRGEGTGELFF.

The chain has TRBV6-1 and TRBJ1-1; D gene unclear. The CDR3 extends over 11 amino acids. Germline CDR1 MNHNS, CDR2 SASEGT. The V and J ends lost 3 bases and 8 bases respectively, with 7 bases between them. CDR3 in amino acids: CASSDGVEAFF. In nucleotides, the CDR3 is TGTGCCAGCAGTGACGGGGTGGAAGCTTTCTTT.

V gene TRBV29-1 combines with J gene TRBJ2-3; tentatively, D is TRBD2 (7 bases). The CDR3 covers 15 residues. Trimming pared 4 bases from V and 1 base from J, leaving 15 bases between. The V gene's germline CDR1 is SQVTM and CDR2 ANQGSEA. The CDR3 nucleotides read TGCAGCGTTGGGGGGGGCTTGGGTCGCACAGATACGCAGTATTTT. Translating gives CSVGGGLGRTDTQYF.